This T cell receptor beta chain originates from a study of OX40 agonist ivuxolimab in advanced cancers. At the level of the whole study: Ivuxolimab was an agonistic, fully human IgG2 monoclonal antibody directed against OX40 (CD134), a costimulatory receptor. Peripheral TCRbeta sequencing was intended to test whether TCR sequence diversity was altered and clonal T-cell expansion was caused by ivuxolimab. In the dose-escalation cohort, approximately 83% of patients were male, and the mean age was 60 years with a range of 23 to 79. Three dose-escalation patients achieved partial responses, one with hepatocellular carcinoma and two with cutaneous melanoma. Of the approximately 50 dose-escalation patients, hepatocellular carcinoma was present in approximately 20, melanoma in approximately 15, renal cell carcinoma in 9 and head and neck cancer in 9. Patients were allowed to have had prior anti-PD-1, anti-PD-L1 or anti-CTLA-4 therapy, and about 40% of the dose-escalation patients had been treated with checkpoint inhibitors. The monotherapy dose-escalation portion (N of about 57 patients) of the phase I ivuxolimab trial is reported in the paper. Intravenous ivuxolimab was administered to patients every 2 weeks at six dose levels: 0.01, 0.1, 0.3, 1.5, 3 and 10 mg/kg.

Genomic DNA was extracted from sorted cells for sequencing of the TCRbeta CDR3 region. The immunoSEQ Assay was used for sequencing of TCRbeta CDR3 regions. TCRdb holds this immuneACCESS table with in-frame rearrangements only. Some clones are missing; in checked studies, unresolved V genes explain under half, and the rest has no known cause. The sample has 35,000 to 55,000 clones on record, over 80% of them singletons. The ten most abundant clones make up 4.5% to 6% of the sample. As concerns this clone: Its specific antigen is unknown. No much larger clonotype is one base removed from it; base qualities were not supplied.

Study-wide findings and limitations: After ivuxolimab, expanded clones were on average more numerous among CD8+ T cells than among CD4+ T cells. Low levels of normalized T-cell clonal expansion were also seen in some patients who did not respond. Partial responders in the 0.1-3.0 mg/kg groups had among the lowest normalized peripheral clonal expansion, especially among CD8+ T cells. The antigen specificity of the peripheral T cells that underwent clonal expansion was not determined. At doses from 0.1 to 3.0 mg/kg, clonal expansion was seen in both CD4+ and CD8+ blood T cells between baseline and week 6.

The cysteine opens and the phenylalanine closes a CDR3 of 13 amino acids. The sequence is cut down to CDR3 DNA, 39 bases in frame from base 1. For CDR1 and CDR2, the germline V gene lists ENHRY and SYGVKD. V loses 4 bases, J loses 0 bases, and the germline ends lie 5 bases apart. Patients with autoimmune disease history or receiving systemic immunosuppression were excluded from the trial. In every dose cohort, peripheral blood was drawn for TCR sequencing at baseline, cycle 4 day 1, and cycle 7 day 1. The samples were drawn from a first-in-human, open-label, multicenter phase I dose-escalation trial of ivuxolimab. The trial enrolled adults with locally advanced or metastatic head and neck squamous cell, hepatocellular, melanoma or renal cell carcinoma. Before TCR sequencing, CD4+ T cells and CD8+ T cells from peripheral blood were sorted into separate populations.

Source: CD4+ or CD8+ T cells sorted from blood, taken in a trial of the OX40 agonist ivuxolimab. The clonotype comes from an adult with an advanced solid tumor such as melanoma, head and neck, liver or kidney cancer. This sequence uses TRBV10-3 and TRBJ2-3, with the D gene uncertain. The DNA sequence follows: TGTGCCATCAGTGCTCCTAGCACAGATACGCAGTATTTT. Its protein reads: CAISAPSTDTQYF.